This T cell receptor (beta chain) was identified in a study of resident and recirculating memory T cells in vitiligo. The overall study: Samples were epidermis from two lesional and two nonlesional sites, plus PBMCs. Genomic DNA was extracted from whole homogenized samples, with no cell sorting. Study results and caveats: Vitiligo lesions lacked a unique dominant clone, and clonality varied.

Stable vitiligo meant no lesion change over the previous 6 months. TCRdb's table, derived via immunoSEQ multiplex PCR, lists solely in-frame clones and lacks some. The sample consists of fewer than 80,000 clones, roughly nine tenths of them appearing once. About this clone itself: Its antigen is unidentified.

V shed 5 bases, J shed 1 base, and the junction held 4 bases outside the gene matches. CDR3 length equals 15 residues. The germline CDR1 and CDR2 sequences are SEHNR and FQNEAQ (reference sequence). This sequence was found in a male donor with vitiligo. The sample consisted of blood. V and J are TRBV7-9 and TRBJ2-7, with 11 bases aligning to TRBD1. CDR3 protein: CASSVRDRGSYEQYF. As DNA, the CDR3 is TGTGCCAGCAGCGTCCGGGACAGGGGGTCCTACGAGCAGTACTTC.